This TCR beta chain emerged from a study of molecular identifiers for immune sequencing clone quantification. Study outcomes and limitations: Clone sizes that are highly expanded could be underestimated when identical TCR molecules share a barcode. Jurkat TCR RNA spiked in from one cell (amid some 1 million naive cells) was reportedly detectable.

The CDR3 has 14 amino acids. The germline CDR1 and CDR2 sequences are LNHDA and SQIVND (reference sequence). Concerning this clonotype itself: Its specificity is unknown. The junction departs from the called germline gene at one end, perhaps through a read error.

TCRdb re-called the PCR reads through MiXCR, storing one row per CDR3 protein. Of around 460,000 distinct CDR3 sequences detected, approximately 25% appear once; the ten largest clones hold under 0.85%. This chain joins TRBV19 and TRBJ2-5; D tentatively reads TRBD1 or TRBD2 (5 bases each). Sequencing was done on a sample of naive CD8+ T cells from blood, with Jurkat cell RNA spiked in. Specified subset: FACS-sorted CD8+CD4-CCR7+CD45RA+ naive T cells. The sequence derives from a human donor in good health. Some libraries in this study had Jurkat cell RNA spiked in. For the CDR3, the DNA is TGTGCCGGTAGTATCCCCGGGACGACCGAGCCCCAGTACTTC. It translates to CAGSIPGTTEPQYF.